A single sample is the source of the 17 T cell receptor beta chains below, sequenced in a study of T-cell reconstitution after alpha-beta-depleted transplantation in children. TCRbeta library preparation incorporated unique molecular identifiers. From the PCR reads, TCRdb called clonotypes with MiXCR, one entry per CDR3 protein. The sample includes about a million distinct CDR3 sequences, about 29% of them seen just once. This specimen consisted of PBMCs, mostly from graft donor cells, obtained 360 days after TCRalphabeta/CD19-depleted stem cell transplant. These receptors were obtained from a boy under two years old who had a stem cell transplant for SCID, so the T cells may come from the graft donor.

The J gene is TRBJ2-2, the V gene TRBV7-8; D gene ambiguous. The CDR3 consists of 14 residues. From germline, CDR1 is SGHVS and CDR2 FQNEAQ. Trimming stripped 2 bases from V and 1 base from J, with 5 bases between. CDR3 region: CASSLKWNTGELFF. The CDR3, as DNA: TGTGCCAGCAGCTTAAAGTGGAACACCGGGGAGCTGTTTTTT.

The V and J genes are TRBV15 and TRBJ1-5; unclear D gene. From germline, CDR1 is LNHNV and CDR2 YYDKDF (reference sequence). The CDR3 length is 17 residues. Trimming shortened V by 0 bases and J by 2 bases, and 14 bases separated the two germline ends. The CDR3, as DNA: TGTGCCACCAGCAGAGACCCCGTGGCATTCGGCAATCAGCCCCAGCATTTT. As protein: CATSRDPVAFGNQPQHF.

A few counts support this clonotype. The chain couples TRBV9 to TRBJ2-3; D is unresolved. Germline V gene data show CDR1 as SGDLS and CDR2 as YYNGEE. The ends were cut back, 3 bases at V and 4 bases at J, with 12 bases in the middle. The CDR3 loop spans 14 amino acids. CDR3 bases: TGTGCCAGCAGCGCGTCTCATAGGTCAGATACGCAGTATTTT. Its translation is CASSASHRSDTQYF.

This clonotype was found a few times. V usage is TRBV7-8 and J usage is TRBJ1-1, with 8 bases fitting TRBD1. V shed 4 bases, J shed 8 bases, and the junction held 6 bases outside the gene matches. This CDR3 region has 13 residues. Germline loops: CDR1 SGHVS, CDR2 FQNEAQ. CDR3 loop: CASSSDRALEAFF. The CDR3 DNA reads as TGTGCCAGCAGCTCGGACAGGGCGTTAGAAGCTTTCTTT.

The chain carries TRBV29-1 and TRBJ2-6; D uncertain. CDR1 is SQVTM and CDR2 is ANQGSEA in the germline V gene. Trimming pared 5 bases from V and 2 bases from J, leaving 7 bases between. The CDR3 consists of 13 residues. The CDR3 here is CSVKAAGANVLTF. For the CDR3, the DNA is TGCAGCGTTAAAGCAGCTGGGGCCAACGTCCTGACTTTC.

This chain joins TRBV12-3 or TRBV12-4 and TRBJ2-3; 7 bases align to TRBD1. The ends lost 8 bases at V and 4 bases at J; junction bases unmatched: 9. The CDR3 spans 14 residues. DNA of the CDR3: TGTGCCAGCCTTCCGGGACAGTGGGCAGATACGCAGTATTTT. Translation: CASLPGQWADTQYF.

The chain carries TRBV25-1 and TRBJ2-1; a weak D match, TRBD1 (5 bases). The CDR3 sequence is 14 residues long. Trimming took 5 bases from V and 7 from J, leaving 15 bases between them. In germline, CDR1 is MGHDK, CDR2 SYGVNS. CDR3: CASSKAGPANEQFF. The CDR3 region has the DNA TGTGCCAGCAGTAAAGCAGGGCCCGCTAATGAGCAGTTCTTC.

This clonotype has a handful of counts. Here the CDR3 DNA reads TGCGCCAGCAGAGAAGCGGGGGGCTACGAGCAGTACTTC. This sequence encodes CASREAGGYEQYF. The chain combines TRBV5-1 with TRBJ2-7; 9 nucleotides match TRBD2. The germline V gene encodes CDR1 SGHRS and CDR2 YFSETQ. The CDR3 is made up of 13 amino acids. V lost 5 bases, J lost 3 bases, and 3 bases stayed unmatched.

V is TRBV10-3 and J is TRBJ2-7; no clear D gene. Germline loops: CDR1 ENHRY, CDR2 SYGVKD. This CDR3 region has 11 residues. V dropped 2 bases and J dropped 3 bases, with 2 bases sitting between them. CDR3 in DNA: TGTGCCATCAGTGAGGACTACGAGCAGTACTTC. This codes for CAISEDYEQYF.

This sequence joins TRBV11-2 and TRBJ2-1; TRBD2 aligns across 11 bases. From germline, CDR1 is SGHAT and CDR2 FQNNGV. The trim removed 9 bases at V and 8 bases at J, leaving 21 bases unmatched. This CDR3 has 18 residues. In DNA, the CDR3 is TGTGCCAGTTCACGTCCAATCTTAGCGGGGGGGACCGGACATGAGCAGTTCTTC. Protein sequence: CASSRPILAGGTGHEQFF.

This clonotype has a handful of counts. The chain combines TRBV7-2 with TRBJ2-1, with 7 bases fitting TRBD2. V dropped 6 bases and J dropped 7; count of bases not matched to a gene: 12. CDR1 is SGHTA and CDR2 is FQGNSA in the germline V gene. This CDR3 contains 15 residues. The CDR3 protein is CASSNLGGDFNEQFF. CDR3 DNA: TGTGCCAGCAGTAATTTGGGGGGGGACTTTAATGAGCAGTTCTTC.

The chain combines TRBV5-1 with TRBJ2-7; D is undetermined. The CDR3 totals 16 residues. V lost 0 bases, J lost 3 bases, and 16 bases lay in between. Germline V lookup: CDR1 SGHRS, CDR2 YFSETQ. The CDR3 sequence: CASSLGDGRLFYEQYF. CDR3 coding DNA: TGCGCCAGCAGCTTGGGTGACGGACGGCTATTCTACGAGCAGTACTTC.

The chain uses TRBV20-1 and TRBJ1-1, with no clear D. Germline V CDR1 and CDR2: DFQATT, SNEGSKA (reference sequence). This CDR3 spans 15 amino acids. With 3 bases removed from V and 5 bases from J, the gap between germline ends came to 19 bases. CDR3 coding DNA: TGCAGTGCTAGTGGGAGTAGTATTTCGTGGACTGAAGCTTTCTTT. Protein: CSASGSSISWTEAFF.

This chain joins TRBV12-3 or TRBV12-4 and TRBJ2-6; D remains unclear. Trimming removed 1 base at V and 0 bases at J, with 10 bases between. This CDR3 has 17 amino acids. CDR3 in DNA: TGTGCCAGCAGTTTAGGGTTACAGAACTCTGGGGCCAACGTCCTGACTTTC. Residues: CASSLGLQNSGANVLTF.

The table lists this clonotype with a few counts. The junction differs from germline at one of its ends, possibly a read error. V and J are TRBV7-2 and TRBJ2-2; either TRBD1 or TRBD2 may supply D (5 bases each). The CDR3 consists of 15 residues. The germline V gene encodes CDR1 SGHTA and CDR2 FQGNSA. In DNA form, the CDR3 reads TGTGCCAGCATCTTAGGGCTAGCAGGGACCGGGGAGCTGTTTTTT. Residues: CASILGLAGTGELFF.

For the CDR3, the DNA is TGTGCCAGCAGTTACCAAGGCAGGGGGGGTCAGCCCCAGCATTTT. Amino acids: CASSYQGRGGQPQHF. J is TRBJ1-5 and V is TRBV6-5; 7 bases align to TRBD1. The CDR3 totals 15 residues. Germline V lookup: CDR1 MNHEY, CDR2 SVGAGI. V shed 2 bases, J shed 6 bases, and the junction held 7 bases outside the gene matches.

The chain couples TRBV6-1 to TRBJ1-5; 7 nucleotides align to TRBD1. The V gene's germline CDR1 is MNHNS and CDR2 SASEGT. Unmatched junction bases numbered 9, after V lost 5 bases and J lost 5 bases. This CDR3 contains 15 residues. The CDR3 sequence is CASSRNRGTDQPQHF. The CDR3 nucleotides are TGTGCCAGCAGTCGAAACAGGGGAACAGATCAGCCCCAGCATTTT.